This TCR beta chain was retrieved from a study of response to subunit inactivated influenza vaccine. Study-wide findings and caveats: That few new T cells are recruited by each seasonal influenza vaccination was the authors' suggestion.

The CDR3 loop spans 13 amino acids. Germline CDR1 and CDR2: MGHDK and SYGVNS. Trimming shortened V by 8 bases and J by 7 bases, and 15 bases separated the two germline ends. From the RT-PCR reads, TCRdb called clonotypes with MiXCR, one entry per CDR3 protein. The table records 500,000 to 700,000 distinct CDR3 sequences, roughly 25% of them present only once. Points on this clonotype: Its antigen is not identified.

This sample also belongs to another study, concerning T cells expressing NK-cell markers. That study adds: UMI-tagged 5'RACE template switching yielded the TCR beta cDNA. Source material for TCR beta repertoires consisted of sorted CD3+CD56+NKG2C+, CD3+CD56+NKG2C- and CD3+CD56-NKG2C+ T cells. The authors applied an anti-gamma-delta TCR antibody in several experiments, and it restricted sorting to alpha-beta TCR T cells.

The V call is TRBV25-1, the J call TRBJ2-1; perhaps TRBD2 as D (5 bases). This TCR derives from a man aged 45-65 years who received an inactivated influenza vaccine. This specimen was CD4+ T cells sorted from PBMCs, taken 11 to 12 days after vaccination. CDR3 region: CASSLEIRNEQFF. The CDR3 region has the DNA TGTGCCAGCTCACTAGAGATAAGAAATGAGCAGTTCTTC.